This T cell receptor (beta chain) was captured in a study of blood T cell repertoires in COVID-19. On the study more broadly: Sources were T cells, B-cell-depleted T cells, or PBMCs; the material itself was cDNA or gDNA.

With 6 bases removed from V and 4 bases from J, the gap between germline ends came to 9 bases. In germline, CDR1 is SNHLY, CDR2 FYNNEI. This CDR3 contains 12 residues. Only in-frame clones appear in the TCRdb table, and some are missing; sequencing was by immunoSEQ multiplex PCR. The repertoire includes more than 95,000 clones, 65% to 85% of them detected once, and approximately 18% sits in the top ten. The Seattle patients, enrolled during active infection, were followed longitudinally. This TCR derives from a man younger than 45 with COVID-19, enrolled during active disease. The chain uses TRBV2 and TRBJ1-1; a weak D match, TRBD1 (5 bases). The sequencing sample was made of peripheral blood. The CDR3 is CASRGGGTEAFF. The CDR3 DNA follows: TGTGCCAGCAGGGGGGGAGGCACTGAAGCTTTCTTT.